This T cell receptor beta chain was found in a study of T cell responses to AZD1222 COVID-19 vaccine (dated by TCRdb to about 2021). For context, the study as a whole: A total of 233 trial participants underwent TCR sequencing, of whom around 200 received two doses of AZD1222 and 26 received two doses of the MenACWY control vaccine. Trial participants were enrolled into age subgroups of 18-55, 56-69 and 70-plus years, which contained about 160, 30 and 59 TCR-sequenced participants, respectively.

Overall study results and their limits: Reportedly, almost half of the unique spike-specific TCRs recognized epitopes lying outside the regions that are mutated in the B.1.351 and B.1.1.7 variants. Conclusions about previously exposed vaccinees are limited, since just six AZD1222 recipients were seropositive for SARS-CoV-2 at baseline. The vaccine-associated CD4 TCRs covered the entire spike protein, and the dominant responses fell in regions 160-218 and 743-854. A significant rise in spike-specific TCR breadth and depth was observed after two AZD1222 doses relative to day 0 and relative to MenACWY recipients. Participants were mostly white British and included more females than males, and it was suggested by the authors that clonal diversity may have been underestimated. The 56-69-year group was small, and its depth increase did not reach significance, likely because of low power. Because no samples from the day 14 peak response were available, repertoires could be characterized only after the peak T cell response.

Concerning this clone: What antigen it recognizes has not been identified. No per-base quality is available; no much larger clone lies one base away.

The junction shows trimming of 0 bases on V and 2 bases on J, plus 12 bases between the germline ends. The CDR3 goes from the cysteine to the phenylalanine over 16 residues. CDR3 DNA only is kept here, 48 bases in frame from base 1. The germline V gene (reference sequence) provides CDR1 LNHNV and CDR2 YYDKDF. The CDR3 regions of human TCRbeta chains were analyzed by immunosequencing. In the paper's pipeline: Repertoire TCRs were checked for matches against a reference library of SARS-CoV-2-specific TCRs that had been generated using the MIRA antigen-specificity platform. Breadth was defined as the fraction of unique TCRs that were SARS-CoV-2-associated, and depth was defined as the fraction of total T cells that were SARS-CoV-2-associated. Each spike-specific TCR was assigned to its reactive spike region and to a CD4 or CD8 class using the MIRA data. Log10-transformed breadth and depth values were compared by one-way ANOVA with Sidak's multiple comparisons tests. TCRdb mirrors the immuneACCESS table, restricted to in-frame sequences. Some clones are absent from its copies; in checked studies, under half trace to an unresolved V gene, and the reason for the others is unknown. V and J calls and clone size come straight from that table; D and trimming were deduced from the DNA. A total of under 200,000 clones appear in this sample, about 90% of them only once. The ten largest clones take up around 4.5% of the sample.

This specimen's time point label, interpreted: baseline before first vaccination. In the paper's terms, the treatment or condition label means: meningococcal conjugate vaccine given as trial control. Samples from vaccinated people were obtained from the UK trials COV001 and COV002, which included a single-blind randomized controlled phase 2/3 trial of AZD1222 (ChAdOx1 nCoV-19) in healthy adults. For TCRbeta chain sequencing, PBMC samples were collected from trial participants at day 0 and at day 28 after the second dose. The origin of this receptor is an adult in good health. The V and J segments used are TRBV15 and TRBJ2-3, and TRBD2 may be the D gene, going by 5 matching bases. The material sequenced was peripheral blood, taken on day 0 of MenACWY control vaccination. The CDR3 region: CATSRDRRAYTDTQYF. The sequence in DNA is TGTGCCACCAGCAGAGATCGGCGGGCCTACACAGATACGCAGTATTTT.